What follows is one TCR beta chain and its context. The data are from a study of blood T cell repertoires in COVID-19. Study background: The United States, Italy and Spain provided the acute and convalescent COVID-19 samples. Nucleic acid was either cDNA or gDNA, and it came from T cells, B-cell-depleted T cells, or PBMCs.

V trimming: 4 bases; J trimming: 3 bases; junction bases outside the gene matches: 9. Germline CDR1 reads SGHNT; CDR2 reads YYREEE (reference sequence). The CDR3 runs 16 residues. Authors' methods: Amplified reference gene primers provided the basis for estimating nucleated cell counts. The assay was immunoSEQ multiplex PCR, and TCRdb's table has in-frame clones only and misses some. V and J calls and clone size are copied from that table; D and trimming were computed from the DNA. This table has more than 100,000 clones, about 89% appearing once. The V and J genes are TRBV5-4 and TRBJ2-5; 10 bases fit TRBD2. This sequence originates from an older woman with acute or convalescent COVID-19. The specimen was peripheral blood. The CDR3 loop reads CASSPEALAGEETQYF. The CDR3 nucleotides are TGTGCCAGCAGCCCCGAGGCTCTAGCGGGAGAAGAGACCCAGTACTTC.